Sequencing of this TCR beta chain was carried out in a study of neoadjuvant anti-PD-1 for oral cavity cancer. Profiled with immunoSEQ multiplex PCR; TCRdb holds only in-frame clones, not every one. The sample contains under 85,000 clones, 84% of which appear only once. CDR3 length: 15 amino acids. CDR1 is SNHLY and CDR2 is FYNNEI in the germline V gene. J lost 5 bases, V lost 1 base, and 5 bases had no gene match. V usage is TRBV2 and J usage is TRBJ2-5; 9 bases are a match to TRBD2. Source: PBMCs, taken before nivolumab (anti-PD-1) treatment. This receptor was taken from a person between 35 and 79 years old with oral cavity squamous cell carcinoma. The CDR3 DNA follows: TGTGCCAGCAGTGAAGTCGGACTAGCGCGGGAGACCCAGTACTTC. As protein: CASSEVGLARETQYF.